This T cell receptor beta chain was obtained from a study of CD8+CD57+ T cells in acquired aplastic anemia. Study overall: Sorted CD4+ and CD8+ cells gave a mean 3.2 ug DNA, range roughly 0.18 to 27.4 ug. General observations from the study: With respect to CD8+ Simpson's diversity, patients and controls did not differ significantly.

In patients chosen for sequencing, flow cytometry had shown CD8+CD57+ cell expansion. Among the patients, all had severe acquired aplastic anemia. Profiles of TCR beta VDJ and CDR3 were generated from a genomic DNA template. TCRdb analysed the reads with MiXCR anew, one entry per CDR3 protein. This sample has about 200,000 distinct CDR3 sequences, with under 55% found just once. Turning to this clonotype: Antigen: not known.

Looked up from germline, CDR1 is KGHDR and CDR2 is SFDVKD. CDR3 length: 13 amino acids. J gave up 8 bases and V 7 bases, and 9 bases lay outside the gene matches. The origin of this receptor is a human donor with aplastic anemia. This chain links TRBV24-1 with TRBJ1-2, with 7 bases identical to TRBD1. Sequenced material: sorted CD4+, CD8+, or CD8+CD57+ T cells (not recorded which) from PBMCs. CDR3 sequence reads: CATSDYRGLGYTF. The CDR3 DNA is TGTGCCACCAGCGACTATAGGGGGCTAGGCTACACCTTC.